The 9 T cell receptor beta chains below all came from one sample that was sequenced in a study of response to subunit inactivated influenza vaccine. In TCRdb, the RT-PCR reads were re-called with MiXCR into one record per CDR3 protein. The table has about 650,000 distinct CDR3 sequences, more than 15% seen once; the top ten hold roughly 11%. The sample consisted of PBMCs from blood, taken about 11 days after vaccination. The receptors stem from a man aged 45-65 years who received an inactivated influenza vaccine.

V is TRBV6-5 and J is TRBJ2-2; tentative D call: TRBD2 (6 bases). Germline loops: CDR1 MNHEY, CDR2 SVGAGI. This CDR3 spans 13 amino acids. The V end was cut by 0 bases, the J end by 7 bases, with 6 bases between. DNA for the CDR3: TGTGCCAGCAGTTACTCGCGGGGCGGGGAGCTGTTTTTT. The encoded protein is CASSYSRGGELFF.

This clonotype was found a few times. This chain uses TRBV7-9 with TRBJ2-7, with no clear D. V gave up 8 bases and J gave up 1 base, with 9 bases separating them. Germline V CDR1 and CDR2: SEHNR, FQNEAQ (reference sequence). This CDR3 contains 12 residues. CDR3: CASSGVSYEQYF. The CDR3 coding sequence is TGTGCCAGCTCCGGAGTTTCCTACGAGCAGTACTTC.

This chain links TRBV7-2 with TRBJ2-1; tentative D call: TRBD2 (6 bases). Germline V lookup: CDR1 SGHTA, CDR2 FQGNSA. This CDR3 spans 14 amino acids. V was cut by 5 bases and J by 5 bases, with 13 bases left in between. The CDR3, as DNA: TGTGCCAGCAGCCGGCCCGGGAGCAACAATGAGCAGTTCTTC. It specifies CASSRPGSNNEQFF.

The chain recombines TRBV29-1 with TRBJ2-2; 8 bases are shared with TRBD2. The CDR3 is made up of 17 amino acids. Looked up from germline, CDR1 is SQVTM and CDR2 is ANQGSEA. The V segment lost 2 bases and the J segment 4 bases; nucleotides outside the gene matches: 12. This CDR3 is CSVEPVQLGGGTGELFF. The DNA of the CDR3 is TGCAGCGTTGAACCCGTGCAACTCGGGGGGGGCACCGGGGAGCTGTTTTTT.

The rearrangement uses TRBV6-2 or TRBV6-3 and TRBJ2-3, with 14 bases fitting TRBD2. The germline V gene has CDR1 MNHEY and CDR2 SVGEGT. The V gene end was trimmed by 8 bases and the J gene end by 3 bases; junction bases not matched to a gene: 10. The CDR3 is 17 residues long. The DNA for the CDR3 is TGTGCCAGCCTGCAGACGACTAGCGGGGGGGCGACAGATACGCAGTATTTT. Translating gives CASLQTTSGGATDTQYF.

This clonotype came up a few times. This chain connects TRBV2 to TRBJ2-7; TRBD1 might be the D (6 bases). The V end was cut by 3 bases, the J end by 0 bases, with 12 bases between. The CDR3 spans 15 residues. The germline V gene has CDR1 SNHLY and CDR2 FYNNEI. CDR3 residues: CASSDPGQFSYEQYF. CDR3 coding DNA: TGTGCCAGCAGTGATCCGGGACAATTCTCCTACGAGCAGTACTTC.

With regard to this clonotype: Sequence at one end of the junction differs from germline and may be a read error. The rearrangement uses TRBV29-1 and TRBJ2-6; D not resolved. The V gene's germline CDR1 is SQVTM and CDR2 ANQGSEA. The length of the CDR3 is 14 residues. The chain's CDR3 is CSVAPGSRANVLTF. Here the CDR3 DNA reads TGCAGCGTTGCCCCCGGCTCTAGGGCCAACGTCCTGACTTTC.

Ten or more counts support this clonotype. V gene TRBV7-9 combines with J gene TRBJ2-1, with a weak D call TRBD2 (5 bases). The germline CDR1 and CDR2 sequences are SEHNR and FQNEAQ (reference sequence). Trimming took off 5 bases at V and 7 bases at J, with 12 bases between the two ends. The CDR3 contains 13 residues. The CDR3 sequence is CASSLSVANEQFF. CDR3 nucleotide sequence: TGTGCCAGCAGCCTATCGGTAGCGAATGAGCAGTTCTTC.

This clonotype was counted between two and nine times. The rearrangement links TRBV5-6 to TRBJ2-2; TRBD1 aligns across 9 bases. This CDR3 comprises 17 residues. Germline loops: CDR1 SGHDT, CDR2 YYEEEE. V dropped 3 bases and J dropped 6; count of bases not matched to a gene: 12. Here the CDR3 reads CASSSELGTGISGELFF. In DNA form, the CDR3 reads TGTGCCAGCAGCTCTGAGCTAGGGACAGGGATCTCCGGGGAGCTGTTTTTT.